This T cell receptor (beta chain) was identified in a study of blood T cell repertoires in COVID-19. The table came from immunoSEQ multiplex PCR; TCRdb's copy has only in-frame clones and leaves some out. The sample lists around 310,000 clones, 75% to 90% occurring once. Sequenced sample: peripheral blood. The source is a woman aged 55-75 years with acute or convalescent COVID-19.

The CDR3 DNA is TGTGCCAGCAGTTGGGGACCGGGAGGGTCCTACAATGAGCAGTTCTTC. Its translation: CASSWGPGGSYNEQFF. The V call is TRBV27, the J call TRBJ2-1, with TRBD2 matching over 8 bases. J was trimmed by 1 base and V by 4 bases; bases with no gene match: 6. This CDR3 has 16 amino acids. In germline, CDR1 is MNHEY, CDR2 SMNVEV (reference sequence).